Below, 24 T cell receptor beta chains from the same sample are listed, as sequenced in a study of shared clonotypes between healthy human individuals. Generated by immunoSEQ multiplex PCR, the TCRdb table keeps only in-frame clones and is missing some. The profile covers 150,000 to 200,000 clones, with 80% to 95% appearing a single time and 0.067% taken by the ten largest. Material for sequencing was naive CD4+ T cells sorted from blood. The sample's subset: CD45RA+ positively selected. The receptor source for this set is a young woman in good health.

This clone was detected once. This chain links TRBV15 with TRBJ1-2; TRBD1 might be the D (5 bases). The length of the CDR3 is 16 residues. Trimming pared 1 base from V and 4 bases from J, leaving 16 bases between. In germline, CDR1 is LNHNV, CDR2 YYDKDF (reference sequence). The CDR3 sequence: CATSRGAPGARYGYTF. The CDR3, as DNA: TGTGCCACCAGCAGAGGAGCGCCTGGGGCACGCTATGGCTACACCTTC.

This clone came up once. A junction boundary mismatches the germline segment, possibly from a read error. This specimen includes other DNA sequences encoding the same CDR3. The chain links TRBV18 to TRBJ2-7; 11 bases fit TRBD2. Germline-derived CDR1 and CDR2 are KGHSH and LQKENI. CDR3 length: 15 amino acids. This CDR3 reads CASSPGTSGSYEQYF. The CDR3 nucleotides read TGTGCCAGCTCACCAGGGACTAGCGGTTCCTATGAGCAGTACTTC.

This sequence joins TRBV9 and TRBJ2-5; D is perhaps TRBD2 (6 bases). V lost 7 bases and J lost 11, with 24 bases in between. This CDR3 region has 14 residues. Germline V gene sequence: CDR1 SGDLS, CDR2 YYNGEE. DNA for the CDR3: TGTGCCAGCGGGGACGGGCCAACTCCGGGGGAGCAGTACTTC. Protein: CASGDGPTPGEQYF.

The J gene is TRBJ1-2, the V gene TRBV21-1; the table gives TRBD1 as D, unverified against the DNA. TRBV21-1 is a listed pseudogene. This CDR3 comprises 15 residues. The CDR3 DNA sequence: TGTGCCAGCAGCACCGCGCCTGGACAGGGGAGTGGCTACACCTTC. This codes for CASSTAPGQGSGYTF.

This clone showed up just once. The chain links TRBV2 to TRBJ1-2; 7 bases line up with TRBD1. Germline CDR1 reads SNHLY; CDR2 reads FYNNEI. The V segment lost 1 base and the J segment 7 bases; nucleotides outside the gene matches: 9. The CDR3 length is 15 residues. The CDR3 sequence is CASSEVPGGMAGYTF. The CDR3 DNA reads as TGTGCCAGCAGTGAAGTTCCAGGGGGAATGGCTGGCTACACCTTC.

This chain connects TRBV28 to TRBJ2-7, with 13 bases lining up with TRBD2. V shed 6 bases, J shed 3 bases, and the junction held 5 bases outside the gene matches. CDR3 length: 15 amino acids. CDR1 MDHEN and CDR2 SYDVKM come from the germline V gene. The CDR3 is CASRGGTSGIYEQYF. The CDR3 bases are TGTGCCAGCAGGGGGGGGACTAGCGGGATCTACGAGCAGTACTTC.

The chain carries TRBV11-2 and TRBJ2-7; tentatively, D is TRBD1 (6 bases). Germline V gene sequence: CDR1 SGHAT, CDR2 FQNNGV. The CDR3 is made up of 15 amino acids. Trimming pared 4 bases from V and 0 bases from J, leaving 13 bases between. The chain's CDR3 is CASSSTRQASYEQYF. The CDR3 DNA reads as TGTGCCAGCAGCTCTACCCGACAGGCCTCCTACGAGCAGTACTTC.

The chain recombines TRBV9 with TRBJ2-3; 8 bases are a match to TRBD2. The CDR3 consists of 19 residues. Germline V gene lookup returns CDR1 SGDLS and CDR2 YYNGEE. V was pared by 4 bases and J by 1 base, with 17 bases of the junction left unmatched. CDR3: CASSPVRGSGSGRTDTQYF. The CDR3 DNA reads TGTGCCAGCAGCCCTGTCAGAGGGAGCGGGAGTGGTCGCACAGATACGCAGTATTTT.

The rearrangement joins TRBV18 to TRBJ2-2, with a tentative D call TRBD2 (6 bases). Trimming pared 2 bases from V and 6 bases from J, leaving 16 bases between. Germline CDR1 reads KGHSH; CDR2 reads LQKENI. The CDR3 is 16 residues long. CDR3 bases: TGTGCCAGCTCACCATCGGGAGCAGGGTCCTCCGGGGAGCTGTTTTTT. It codes for CASSPSGAGSSGELFF.

The table lists this clone with a count of one. The chain joins TRBV28 to TRBJ2-5, with TRBD1 identical over 9 bases. The J call may not be correct, given that the DNA end is closer to TRBJ2-7. CDR1 is MDHEN and CDR2 is SYDVKM in the germline V gene. The CDR3 has 16 residues. The CDR3 sequence is CASSPPGTGSSYEQYF. The DNA for the CDR3 is TGTGCCAGCAGTCCCCCCGGGACAGGGTCTTCCTACGAGCAGTACTTC.

As DNA, the CDR3 is TGTGCCAGCAGTTGGCGACAGGGGGATTACGAGCAGTACTTC. This sequence encodes CASSWRQGDYEQYF. This chain connects TRBV27 to TRBJ2-7; 9 bases map to TRBD1. The CDR3 extends over 14 amino acids. The germline V gene has CDR1 MNHEY and CDR2 SMNVEV (reference sequence). The V segment lost 4 bases and the J segment 4 bases; nucleotides outside the gene matches: 5.

J is TRBJ1-6 and V is TRBV6-1; D is undetermined. V was clipped by 5 bases and J by 7 bases, with 3 bases between them. This CDR3 contains 11 residues. Germline CDR1 MNHNS, CDR2 SASEGT. The CDR3 is CASSFNSPLHF. The DNA of the CDR3 is TGTGCCAGCAGTTTCAATTCACCCCTCCACTTT.

V gene TRBV6-1 combines with J gene TRBJ1-5; D gene uncertain. Per germline, CDR1 MNHNS and CDR2 SASEGT. V lost 6 bases to trimming and J lost 2 bases, with 8 bases between them. This CDR3 contains 13 residues. The CDR3 nucleotides read TGTGCCAGCAGCCGGGAAGGCAATCAGCCCCAGCATTTT. Protein sequence: CASSREGNQPQHF.

This rearrangement joins TRBV27 to TRBJ2-2; 9 positions agree with TRBD1. The CDR3 runs to 19 residues. CDR1 and CDR2 (germline): MNHEY, SMNVEV (reference sequence). The J segment lost 5 bases and the V segment lost 3 bases, leaving 16 bases of the junction unmatched. The CDR3, as DNA: TGTGCCAGCAGTTTTCGGGACAGGGCCCGTCTAGTTGGGACCGGGGAGCTGTTTTTT. Protein: CASSFRDRARLVGTGELFF.

This sequence joins TRBV9 and TRBJ2-7; 11 positions agree with TRBD1. This CDR3 has 16 residues. Germline CDR1 SGDLS, CDR2 YYNGEE. After removal of 2 bases from V and 2 bases from J, the junction contained 6 bases not matched to a gene. The CDR3 DNA sequence: TGTGCCAGCAGCGTGAGGAGGGACAGGGGGACCTACGAGCAGTACTTC. This gives the protein CASSVRRDRGTYEQYF.

The rearrangement uses TRBV6-6 and TRBJ1-4; the D gene is possibly TRBD1 (6 bases). CDR1 is MNHNY and CDR2 is SVGAGI in the germline V gene (reference sequence). Trimming stripped 5 bases from V and 7 bases from J, with 14 bases between. This CDR3 has 14 residues. The CDR3, as DNA: TGTGCCAGCAGTCCTAGGGGGAGTGGTGAAAAACTGTTTTTT. Its protein product is CASSPRGSGEKLFF.

V is TRBV18 and J is TRBJ1-1; the D gene is possibly TRBD1 (5 bases). Germline assignment: CDR1 KGHSH and CDR2 LQKENI. Trimming removed 2 bases from V and 2 bases from J, with 15 bases in between. The CDR3 is made up of 16 amino acids. CDR3 sequence (DNA): TGTGCCAGCTCACCAAAAGCCGGGACGGTAAACACTGAAGCTTTCTTT. Its translation is CASSPKAGTVNTEAFF.

The gene calls are TRBV27 and TRBJ2-3, with no clear D. The CDR3 covers 18 residues. V was trimmed by 2 bases and J by 0 bases, leaving 18 bases between them. The germline CDR1 and CDR2 sequences are MNHEY and SMNVEV (reference sequence). CDR3 region: CASSLVPPTPLSTDTQYF. The CDR3 bases are TGTGCCAGCAGTTTAGTCCCTCCGACACCTCTAAGCACAGATACGCAGTATTTT.

The chain employs TRBV28 and TRBJ2-5, with D perhaps matching TRBD1 (6 bases). The end of the DNA aligns better with TRBJ2-7, so the J call may be wrong. Per the germline V gene, CDR1 is MDHEN and CDR2 is SYDVKM. CDR3 length: 16 residues. The CDR3 nucleotides read TGTGCCAGCAGTTTAAGGTCCCCAGGGGCCCCCTACGAGCAGTACTTC. The encoded protein is CASSLRSPGAPYEQYF.

J is TRBJ1-5 and V is TRBV4-2; D uncertain. This CDR3 has 14 amino acids. With 0 bases removed from V and 9 bases from J, the gap between germline ends came to 12 bases. In germline, CDR1 is LGHNA, CDR2 YNFKEQ. The CDR3: CASSQEDRWGPQHF. The CDR3 DNA follows: TGTGCCAGCAGCCAAGAAGATCGGTGGGGGCCCCAGCATTTT.

The CDR3 bases are TGTGCCTGGGTTGAGGGGTACAATGAGCAGTTCTTC. Translating gives CAWVEGYNEQFF. V gene TRBV30 combines with J gene TRBJ2-1, with D perhaps assigned TRBD1 or TRBD2 (5 bases each). This CDR3 is 12 amino acids long. Germline V gene lookup returns CDR1 GTSNPN and CDR2 SVGIG (reference sequence). V lost 5 bases and J lost 4, with 9 bases in between.

This clone was observed a few times. This rearrangement joins TRBV4-1 to TRBJ1-2; D ambiguous. There are 14 residues in the CDR3. CDR1 MGHRA and CDR2 YSYEKL come from the germline V gene. Deletions cut 0 bases from V and 3 bases from J, with 8 bases between. The CDR3 sequence is CASSQDPQDYGYTF. In nucleotides, the CDR3 is TGCGCCAGCAGCCAAGATCCGCAGGACTATGGCTACACCTTC.

J is TRBJ2-5 and V is TRBV28; 12 bases agree with TRBD2. J was trimmed by 11 bases and V by 4 bases; bases with no gene match: 8. The CDR3 is 14 amino acids. Germline V gene data show CDR1 as MDHEN and CDR2 as SYDVKM. The CDR3 DNA follows: TGTGCCAGCAGTTCTAGCGGGAGGGCGGGGGAGCAGTACTTC. Translated: CASSSSGRAGEQYF.

The chain combines TRBV5-5 with TRBJ1-2; tentative D call: TRBD1 (5 bases). The CDR3 contains 12 residues. Trimming took off 0 bases at V and 8 bases at J, with 8 bases between the two ends. CDR1 and CDR2 (germline): SGHKS, YYEKEE (reference sequence). The CDR3 sequence: CASSLARDGYTF. The CDR3 DNA reads as TGTGCCAGCAGCTTGGCCAGGGACGGCTACACCTTC.